These 2 T cell receptor beta chains share one sample of origin, sequenced in a study of identical twins. TCRdb independently ran MiXCR on the 5' RACE reads; one entry per CDR3 protein. The table includes about 720,000 distinct CDR3 sequences, 8.6% detected once. This sample was also put to use in a study of yellow fever vaccine responses in identical twins.

The sample taken for sequencing was PBMCs. These receptors all stem from a woman aged 18-30 years in good health.

The V and J genes are TRBV4-2 and TRBJ2-5; 13 bases agree with TRBD2. The CDR3 extends over 18 amino acids. V was pared by 1 base and J by 3 bases, with 8 bases of the junction left unmatched. CDR1 and CDR2 from the germline V gene are LGHNA and YNFKEQ. CDR3 loop: CASSQVSGTSGAKETQYF. The CDR3 nucleotides are TGTGCCAGCAGCCAAGTGTCGGGGACTAGCGGGGCTAAAGAGACCCAGTACTTC.

The chain recombines TRBV27 with TRBJ1-6; maybe TRBD1 (6 bases). Germline assignment: CDR1 MNHEY and CDR2 SMNVEV (reference sequence). The CDR3 extends over 16 amino acids. V shed 0 bases and J shed 7 bases, with 13 bases lying between them. CDR3 residues: CASSLSLGGYNSPLHF. In DNA, the CDR3 is TGTGCCAGCAGTTTATCCCTTGGGGGCTACAATTCACCCCTCCACTTT.